This T cell receptor (beta chain) is from a study of T cell responses to AZD1222 COVID-19 vaccine. Note on this clone: The antigen remains unidentified.

The table came from immunoSEQ multiplex PCR; TCRdb's copy has only in-frame clones and leaves some out. The profile shows some 200,000 clones, more than 90% of them singletons. Study-level results: Spike as a whole was targeted by vaccine-associated CD4 TCRs, dominant at 160-218 and 743-854.

The CDR3 runs to 14 residues. The V gene's germline CDR1 is MRHNA and CDR2 SNTAGT. With 6 bases removed from V and 5 bases from J, the gap between germline ends came to 13 bases. This clonotype originated in an adult who received the MenACWY meningococcal vaccine as a control. The sample was peripheral blood, taken 28 days after the second dose of the MenACWY control vaccine. The chain has TRBV6-4 and TRBJ2-2; D might be TRBD2 (5 bases). The CDR3 DNA sequence: TGTGCCAGCAGCCGGGATCCACGTACCGGGGAGCTGTTTTTT. The encoded protein is CASSRDPRTGELFF.